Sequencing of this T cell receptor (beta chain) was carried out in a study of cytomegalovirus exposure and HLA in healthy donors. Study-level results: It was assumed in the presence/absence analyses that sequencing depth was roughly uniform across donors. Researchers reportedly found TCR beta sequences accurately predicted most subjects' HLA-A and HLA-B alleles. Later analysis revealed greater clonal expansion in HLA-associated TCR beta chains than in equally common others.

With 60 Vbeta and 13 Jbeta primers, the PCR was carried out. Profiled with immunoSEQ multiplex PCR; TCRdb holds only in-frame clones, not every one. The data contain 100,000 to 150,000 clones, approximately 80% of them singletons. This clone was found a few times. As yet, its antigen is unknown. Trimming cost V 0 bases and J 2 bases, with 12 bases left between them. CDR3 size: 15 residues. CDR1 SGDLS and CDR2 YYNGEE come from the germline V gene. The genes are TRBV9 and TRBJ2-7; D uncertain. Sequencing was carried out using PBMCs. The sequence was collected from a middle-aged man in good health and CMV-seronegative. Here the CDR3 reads CASSVGPGFTYEQYF. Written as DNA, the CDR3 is TGTGCCAGCAGCGTAGGTCCCGGTTTCACCTACGAGCAGTACTTC.